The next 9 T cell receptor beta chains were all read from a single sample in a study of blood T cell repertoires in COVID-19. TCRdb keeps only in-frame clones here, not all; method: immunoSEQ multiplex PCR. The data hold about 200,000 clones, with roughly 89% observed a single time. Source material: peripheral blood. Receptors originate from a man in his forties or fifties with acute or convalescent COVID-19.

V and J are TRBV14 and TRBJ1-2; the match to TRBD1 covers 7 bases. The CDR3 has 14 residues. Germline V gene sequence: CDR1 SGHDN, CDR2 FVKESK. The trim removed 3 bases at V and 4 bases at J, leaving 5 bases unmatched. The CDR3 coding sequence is TGTGCCAGCAGCCACCGACAGGGACCCTATGGCTACACCTTC. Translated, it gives CASSHRQGPYGYTF.

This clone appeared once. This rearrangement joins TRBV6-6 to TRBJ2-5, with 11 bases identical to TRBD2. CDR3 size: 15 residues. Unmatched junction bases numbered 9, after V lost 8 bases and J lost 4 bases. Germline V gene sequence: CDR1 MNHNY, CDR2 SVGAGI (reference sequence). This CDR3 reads CASLTSGGRRETQYF. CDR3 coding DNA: TGTGCCAGCCTTACTAGCGGGGGTCGGAGAGAGACCCAGTACTTC.

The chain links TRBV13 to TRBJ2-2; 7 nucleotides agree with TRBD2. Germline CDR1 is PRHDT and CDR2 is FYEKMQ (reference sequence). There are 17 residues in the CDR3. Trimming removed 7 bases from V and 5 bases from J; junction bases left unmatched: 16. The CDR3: CASTRRGSGVLTGELFF. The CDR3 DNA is TGTGCCAGCACCCGCCGCGGGAGCGGAGTTTTAACCGGGGAGCTGTTTTTT.

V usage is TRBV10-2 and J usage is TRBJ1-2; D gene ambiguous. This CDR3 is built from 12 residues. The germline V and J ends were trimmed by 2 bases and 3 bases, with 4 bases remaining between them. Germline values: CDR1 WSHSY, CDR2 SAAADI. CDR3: CASSEEYYGYTF. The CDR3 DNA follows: TGCGCCAGCAGTGAGGAGTACTATGGCTACACCTTC.

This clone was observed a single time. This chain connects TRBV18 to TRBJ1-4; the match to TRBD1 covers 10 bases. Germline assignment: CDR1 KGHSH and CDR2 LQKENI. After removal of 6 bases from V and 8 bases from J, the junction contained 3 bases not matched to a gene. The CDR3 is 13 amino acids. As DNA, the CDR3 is TGTGCCAGCTCCGGGACAGGGGAAGAAAAACTGTTTTTT. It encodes CASSGTGEEKLFF.

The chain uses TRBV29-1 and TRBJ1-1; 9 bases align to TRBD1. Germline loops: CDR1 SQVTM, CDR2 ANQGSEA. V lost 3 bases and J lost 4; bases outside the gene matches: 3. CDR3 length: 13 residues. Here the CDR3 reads CSVEGTGFTEAFF. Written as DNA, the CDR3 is TGCAGCGTTGAGGGGACAGGGTTCACTGAAGCTTTCTTT.

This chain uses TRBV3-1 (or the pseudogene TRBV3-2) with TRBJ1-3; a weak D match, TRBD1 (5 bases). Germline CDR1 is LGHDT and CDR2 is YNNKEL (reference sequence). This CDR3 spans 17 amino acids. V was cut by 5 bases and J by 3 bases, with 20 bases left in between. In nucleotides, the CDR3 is TGTGCCAGCAGCTTCAACTCGGGGGGACCCGGTGGAAACACCATATATTTT. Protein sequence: CASSFNSGGPGGNTIYF.

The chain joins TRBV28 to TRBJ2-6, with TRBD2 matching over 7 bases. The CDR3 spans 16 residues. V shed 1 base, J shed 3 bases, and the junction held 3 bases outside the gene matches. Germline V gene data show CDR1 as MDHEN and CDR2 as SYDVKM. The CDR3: CASSLSGGGGANVLTF. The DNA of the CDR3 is TGTGCCAGCAGTTTATCGGGGGGTGGTGGGGCCAACGTCCTGACTTTC.

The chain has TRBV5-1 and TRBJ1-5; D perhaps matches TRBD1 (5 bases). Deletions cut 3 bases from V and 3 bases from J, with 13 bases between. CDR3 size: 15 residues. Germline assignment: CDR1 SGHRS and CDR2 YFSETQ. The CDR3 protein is CASSSDSSPNQPQHF. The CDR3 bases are TGCGCCAGCAGCTCAGACAGTTCCCCCAATCAGCCCCAGCATTTT.